Following are 3 T cell receptor beta chains from one sample sequenced in a study of T-cell reconstitution after alpha-beta-depleted transplantation in children. It was with unique molecular identifiers that the TCRbeta library was prepared. In TCRdb, the PCR reads were re-called with MiXCR into one record per CDR3 protein. The sample consists of about 580,000 distinct CDR3 sequences, 23% of them appearing once. The source material was PBMCs, mostly from graft donor cells, sampled 360 days after TCRalphabeta/CD19-depleted stem cell transplant. These receptor sequences come from a boy younger than two who had a stem cell transplant for acute myeloid leukemia, so the T cells may come from the graft donor.

This clonotype was counted only a few times. The chain uses TRBV12-3 or TRBV12-4 and TRBJ1-1; TRBD1 aligns across 7 bases. The CDR3 has 14 amino acids. Trimming cost V 6 bases and J 1 base; bases outside gene matches: 5. The CDR3 spells CASRPGGRNTEAFF. In DNA, the CDR3 is TGTGCCAGCAGACCAGGGGGACGGAACACTGAAGCTTTCTTT.

The sample holds a few counts of this clonotype. The CDR3 region has the DNA TGCAGTGCTAGACTTCTCCTGACTAGCGGAGGCACAGATACGCAGTATTTT. Its translation: CSARLLLTSGGTDTQYF. This rearrangement joins TRBV20-1 to TRBJ2-3; 9 positions agree with TRBD2. CDR1 and CDR2 from the germline V gene are DFQATT and SNEGSKA (reference sequence). There are 17 residues in the CDR3. V lost 2 bases and J lost 1; bases outside the gene matches: 10.

This chain links TRBV29-1 with TRBJ1-1; possibly TRBD1 for D (6 bases). Per the germline V gene, CDR1 is SQVTM and CDR2 is ANQGSEA. Trimming stripped 7 bases from V and 0 bases from J, with 12 bases between. This CDR3 has 13 amino acids. The CDR3 DNA reads TGCAGCGAGTCAGGGGATTTGAACACTGAAGCTTTCTTT. It yields the protein CSESGDLNTEAFF.